One and the same sample provided the 14 T cell receptor beta chains below, sequenced in a study of CD8+ T cells in alopecia areata. Treatment given: oral pan-JAK inhibitor, 5-10 mg twice daily. The authors extracted RNA and reverse transcribed it into cDNA as the sequencing template. Generated by immunoSEQ multiplex PCR, the TCRdb table keeps only in-frame clones and is missing some. The data show around 110,000 clones, roughly three fifths seen once. The specimen was CD8+ T cells sorted from blood, collected at week 24, from a patient treated with tofacitinib. The source is a human donor with alopecia areata.

This clone has only a few counts. The chain has TRBV19 and TRBJ1-2; 7 bases are a match to TRBD1. Germline assignment: CDR1 LNHDA and CDR2 SQIVND (reference sequence). This CDR3 has 13 amino acids. With 11 bases clipped from V and 5 bases from J, the junction kept 11 bases outside the gene matches. For the CDR3, the DNA is TGTGCCGCAAGACAGGGAAAGGGGTATGGCTACACCTTC. This gives the protein CAARQGKGYGYTF.

This clone occurred a few times. The V and J genes are TRBV11-2 and TRBJ2-1, with D tentatively TRBD1 (5 bases). This CDR3 comprises 12 residues. Between the trimmed V and J ends, which lost 5 bases and 3 bases, there was a span of 5 bases. Looked up from germline, CDR1 is SGHAT and CDR2 is FQNNGV. The CDR3 protein is CASSQGYNEQFF. The CDR3 DNA follows: TGTGCCAGCAGCCAGGGCTACAATGAGCAGTTCTTC.

The chain has TRBV10-3 and TRBJ1-1, with D maybe TRBD1 (5 bases). V was trimmed by 5 bases and J by 1 base, leaving 8 bases between them. CDR1 and CDR2 from the germline V gene are ENHRY and SYGVKD. The CDR3 is 13 amino acids. The CDR3 bases are TGTGCCATCAGTCCGGGACGGAACACTGAAGCTTTCTTT. It is translated as CAISPGRNTEAFF.

V usage is TRBV4-1 and J usage is TRBJ2-7; 14 bases map to TRBD2. The CDR3 covers 16 residues. In germline, CDR1 is MGHRA, CDR2 YSYEKL. Germline trimming cut 0 bases from V and 4 bases from J; bases unmatched to any gene: 2. CDR3 loop: CASSQEGTSGGYEQYF. In DNA, the CDR3 is TGCGCCAGCAGCCAAGAGGGGACTAGCGGGGGATACGAGCAGTACTTC.

This clone was picked up a small number of times. The rearrangement joins TRBV6-4 to TRBJ2-1, with 11 bases fitting TRBD2. The germline V gene has CDR1 MRHNA and CDR2 SNTAGT. The CDR3 is 15 residues long. V was pared by 5 bases and J by 6 bases, with 6 bases of the junction left unmatched. CDR3 region: CASSYLAGGTNEQFF. The DNA of the CDR3 is TGTGCCAGCAGTTATCTAGCGGGGGGCACCAATGAGCAGTTCTTC.

The rearrangement joins TRBV29-1 to TRBJ2-7; D is undetermined. The V end was cut by 3 bases, the J end by 6 bases, with 9 bases between. This CDR3 contains 11 residues. CDR1 and CDR2 (germline): SQVTM, ANQGSEA. The CDR3 DNA reads TGCAGCGTTGAGTTGGGGTTCGAGCAGTACTTC. Translating it yields CSVELGFEQYF.

CDR3 bases: TGTGCCAGCAGTGACAGGTCTGGGAGCTCCTACAATGAGCAGTTCTTC. It translates to CASSDRSGSSYNEQFF. This chain joins TRBV6-4 and TRBJ2-1; D is possibly TRBD2 (5 bases). The CDR3 contains 16 residues. In germline, CDR1 is MRHNA, CDR2 SNTAGT. Trimming removed 2 bases from V and 0 bases from J, with 11 bases in between.

This chain joins TRBV7-9 and TRBJ2-5; D unresolved. The CDR3 is 13 residues long. The germline gives CDR1 SEHNR, CDR2 FQNEAQ (reference sequence). V was pared by 1 base and J by 3 bases, with 6 bases between. The CDR3 is CASSLVTEETQYF. The CDR3 nucleotides are TGTGCCAGCAGCTTAGTGACGGAAGAGACCCAGTACTTC.

The chain couples TRBV4-3 to TRBJ2-2; the D gene is possibly TRBD1 (6 bases). The germline gives CDR1 LGHNA, CDR2 YSLEER. V was pared by 1 base and J by 4 bases, with 10 bases between. The CDR3 contains 15 residues. CDR3 in amino acids: CASSQVSGVTGELFF. The DNA of the CDR3 is TGCGCCAGCAGCCAAGTTTCAGGGGTCACCGGGGAGCTGTTTTTT.

This chain links TRBV5-6 with TRBJ2-2; TRBD1 or TRBD2 may be the D gene (5 bases each). V gave up 4 bases and J gave up 5 bases, with 15 bases separating them. The CDR3 has 15 amino acids. The germline V gene encodes CDR1 SGHDT and CDR2 YYEEEE. CDR3 nucleotide sequence: TGTGCCAGCAGCGGGACCCCTCGAGCGACCGGGGAGCTGTTTTTT. Its protein is CASSGTPRATGELFF.

This chain connects TRBV7-2 to TRBJ1-1; no reliable D call. The length of the CDR3 is 14 residues. Trimming took off 3 bases at V and 4 bases at J, with 12 bases between the two ends. Germline V gene sequence: CDR1 SGHTA, CDR2 FQGNSA. CDR3 sequence (DNA): TGTGCCAGCAGCTTCCGGCCGGGGATCACTGAAGCTTTCTTT. Encoded protein: CASSFRPGITEAFF.

The chain carries TRBV7-3 and TRBJ2-5; TRBD1 aligns across 8 bases. There are 14 residues in the CDR3. V lost 5 bases and J lost 5; bases outside the gene matches: 7. The germline V gene has CDR1 SGHTA and CDR2 FQGTGA. The CDR3 region has the DNA TGTGCCAGCAGCCCAGCAGGGGGCTCGGAGACCCAGTACTTC. Translating it yields CASSPAGGSETQYF.

The rearrangement uses TRBV30 and TRBJ1-2, with a tentative D call TRBD1 (5 bases). This CDR3 region has 13 residues. Germline loops: CDR1 GTSNPN, CDR2 SVGIG (reference sequence). Trimming removed 2 bases at V and 6 bases at J, with 13 bases between. The DNA of the CDR3 is TGTGCCTGGAGTCCTCTTGGAGGGGATGGCTACACCTTC. Residues: CAWSPLGGDGYTF. The entire variable domain, with the rest obtained from reference TRBV30 and TRBJ1-2, is as follows: SQTIHQWPATLVQPVGSPLSLECTVEGTSNPNLYWYRQAAGRGLQLLFYSVGIGQISSEVPQNLSASRPQDRQFILSSKKLLLSDSGFYLCAWSPLGGDGYTFGSGTRLTVV.

V usage is TRBV4-3 and J usage is TRBJ1-5; 8 bases agree with TRBD1. V lost 1 base and J lost 2; bases outside the gene matches: 4. CDR1 LGHNA and CDR2 YSLEER come from the germline V gene. The CDR3 extends over 16 amino acids. The CDR3 protein is CASSQGTGRRNQPQHF. The CDR3 DNA reads TGCGCCAGCAGCCAAGGGACAGGGAGGCGCAATCAGCCCCAGCATTTT.